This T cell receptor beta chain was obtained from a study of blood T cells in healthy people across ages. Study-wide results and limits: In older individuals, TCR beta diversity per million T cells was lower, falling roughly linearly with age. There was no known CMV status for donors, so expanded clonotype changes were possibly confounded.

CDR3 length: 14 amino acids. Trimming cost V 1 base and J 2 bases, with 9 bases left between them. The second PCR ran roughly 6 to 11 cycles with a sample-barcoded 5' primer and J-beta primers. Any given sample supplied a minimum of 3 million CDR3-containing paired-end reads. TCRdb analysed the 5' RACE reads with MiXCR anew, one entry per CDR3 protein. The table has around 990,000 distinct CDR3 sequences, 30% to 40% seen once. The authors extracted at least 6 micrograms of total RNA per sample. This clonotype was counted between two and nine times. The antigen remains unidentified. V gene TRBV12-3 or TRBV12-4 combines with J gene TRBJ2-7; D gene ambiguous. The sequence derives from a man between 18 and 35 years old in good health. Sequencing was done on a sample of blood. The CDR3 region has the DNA TGTGCCAGCAGTTTAGGCTTCGGAGCCTACGAGCAGTACTTC. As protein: CASSLGFGAYEQYF.